This is a list of T cell receptor beta chains from one sample in a study of blood T cell repertoires in COVID-19. Produced via immunoSEQ multiplex PCR; TCRdb's table is partial and in-frame only. The table lists about 190,000 clones, approximately 90% of them singletons, with approximately 5.5% in the top ten. The sequenced material came from peripheral blood. These receptors all stem from a middle-aged man with active or convalescent COVID-19. CDR3s include the opening cysteine and the closing phenylalanine or tryptophan. The D gene is left open where the match is weak. Where a row states a size, it is once, few, many or the class of an expanded clone; other rows omit it.

TGTGCCACCAGTGACCGTAGAAACAGTGAAGAGACCCAGTACTTC CATSDRRNSEETQYF TRBJ2-5 TRBV24-1 NA NA
TGTGCCAGCAGTTCCCTACAGGGGGCCCATTCACCCCTCCACTTT CASSSLQGAHSPLHF TRBJ1-6 TRBV6-5 TRBD1 few
TGTGCCAGCAGTGAAGCAGGGGGGGCCTATGGCTACACCTTC CASSEAGGAYGYTF TRBJ1-2 TRBV6-1 NA NA
TGTGCCAGCAGCTGGCGGGATAGGAGTTCACCCCTCCACTTT CASSWRDRSSPLHF TRBJ1-6 TRBV7-9 NA NA
TGTGCCAGCCGGGACAGCGACTGGATAGGGGATACGCAGTATTTT CASRDSDWIGDTQYF TRBJ2-3 TRBV19 TRBD1 NA
TGTGCCAGCAGCCCCAACTACGGGGGGACCACAGATACGCAGTATTTT CASSPNYGGTTDTQYF TRBJ2-3 TRBV9 TRBD2 once
TGCGCCAGCAGCTTGGACAGGGGGGCCCTTGAAGCTTTCTTT CASSLDRGALEAFF TRBJ1-1 TRBV5-1 TRBD1 NA
TGCGCCAGCAGCCCCAGATTGAACACTGAAGCTTTCTTT CASSPRLNTEAFF TRBJ1-1 TRBV4-3 NA NA
TGTGCCAGCAGCCGAGGGGGGGATTTGTCTAATTCACCCCTCCACTTT CASSRGGDLSNSPLHF TRBJ1-6 TRBV5-4 NA NA
TGTGCCAGCTCACTATTCGGGACAGGGGGCTTAAATTTTTTTGTCGTCGCAACTGAAGCTTTCTTT CASSLFGTGGLNFFVVATEAFF TRBJ1-1 TRBV18 TRBD1 NA
TGTGCCAGCAGCCATGATACAGGGGGCGTCGGCTACACCTTC CASSHDTGGVGYTF TRBJ1-2 TRBV3-1/TRBV3-2 TRBD1 once
TGTGCCAGCCTGCCCGGGAGATCCTACAATGAGCAGTTCTTC CASLPGRSYNEQFF TRBJ2-1 TRBV27 NA NA
TGTGCCAGCAGTTACTCGGGGGCCGGTTCACCCCTCCACTTT CASSYSGAGSPLHF TRBJ1-6 TRBV6-6 NA few
TGTGCCAGCGCACTTTCCTACGAGCAGTACTTC CASALSYEQYF TRBJ2-7 TRBV6-5 NA NA
TGTGCCAGCAGGAAAATTCAGGGGGCCACTGAAGCTTTCTTT CASRKIQGATEAFF TRBJ1-1 TRBV11-2 TRBD1 NA
TGTGCCAGCAGCCAAGAGGGGGGGACTCTTTTCTACACCTTC CASSQEGGTLFYTF TRBJ1-2 TRBV3-1/TRBV3-2 NA NA
TGTGCCAGCAGTTTATTAGGCGGCACCTCCTACGAGCAGTACTTC CASSLLGGTSYEQYF TRBJ2-7 TRBV28 NA NA
TGTGCTAGTGCCCACAGGGGGTTTGAGACCCAGTACTTC CASAHRGFETQYF TRBJ2-5 TRBV12-5 TRBD1 NA
TGTGCCAGCAGTTACTCACAGGGGACGGGAGAGCAGTACTTC CASSYSQGTGEQYF TRBJ2-7 TRBV6-6 TRBD1 NA
TGTGCCAGCAGTTACTCGACTAGTTCCGGTATGTGGACAGATACGCAGTATTTT CASSYSTSSGMWTDTQYF TRBJ2-3 TRBV6-2/TRBV6-3 NA NA
TGCAGCGTTGTCCTATACAATGAGCAGTTCTTC CSVVLYNEQFF TRBJ2-1 TRBV29-1 NA NA
TGTGCCAGCAGTCGCGGACTAGCGGGGGGGGGCACAGATACGCAGTATTTT CASSRGLAGGGTDTQYF TRBJ2-3 TRBV6-6 TRBD2 NA
TGTGCCAGCAGCGTACAGGATTTTGGGAACACTGAAGCTTTCTTT CASSVQDFGNTEAFF TRBJ1-1 TRBV7-2 NA NA
TGTGCCAGCAGCTTAGGCCAGACAGAGAATAGCAATCAGCCCCAGCATTTT CASSLGQTENSNQPQHF TRBJ1-5 TRBV13 NA once
TGTGCCAGTAGTACCGCCCCCGGACAGGTCAATCAGCCCCAGCATTTT CASSTAPGQVNQPQHF TRBJ1-5 TRBV19 TRBD1 NA
TGTGCCAGCTCAACACAGGGGGCTCACCAAGAGACCCAGTACTTC CASSTQGAHQETQYF TRBJ2-5 TRBV18 TRBD1 NA
TGTGCCAGCAGCCAATCTACTAGCGGCGGGACCCAGTACTTC CASSQSTSGGTQYF TRBJ2-5 TRBV3-1/TRBV3-2 TRBD2 NA
TGTGCCAGCTGGAAGAGGGACTCGGGGGAGCAGTACTTC CASWKRDSGEQYF TRBJ2-7 TRBV28 NA once
TGTGCCAGCAGCGCCACGACTAGCGGGGGGCTTAGCACAGATACGCAGTATTTT CASSATTSGGLSTDTQYF TRBJ2-3 TRBV9 TRBD2 once
TGTGCCAGCAGCTTAGACAGGGTAGCTGAAGCTTTCTTT CASSLDRVAEAFF TRBJ1-1 TRBV7-2 NA NA
TGTGCCATCAGTGATAAGGGACAGGGGAATGAAAAACTGTTTTTT CAISDKGQGNEKLFF TRBJ1-4 TRBV10-3 TRBD1 NA
TGTGCCAGCAGCCCGGTAGCGGGTGGAAACACCATATATTTT CASSPVAGGNTIYF TRBJ1-3 TRBV28 NA NA
TGTGCCAGCAGGACTAGCGTGAACACCGGGGAGCTGTTTTTT CASRTSVNTGELFF TRBJ2-2 TRBV15 TRBD2 once
TGCGCCAGCAGCAACAAGACTAGCGGGAGCCCAGATACGCAGTATTTT CASSNKTSGSPDTQYF TRBJ2-3 TRBV5-1 TRBD2 NA
TGTGCCACCAGTGATCGTTCGGGCACCGGGGAGCTGTTTTTT CATSDRSGTGELFF TRBJ2-2 TRBV24-1 NA NA